This TCR beta chain was identified in a study of beta chain features in type 1 diabetes. Study-level results: PCR might pick shorter templates more often, in the same way for patients and controls. All four CD4+ subsets of Type 1 diabetes patients contained TCRB CDR3s that were moderately but significantly shorter.

The germline V and J ends were trimmed by 10 bases and 2 bases, with 10 bases remaining between them. Germline values: CDR1 SGHTA, CDR2 FQGNSA. CDR3 length: 12 residues. Reverse transcribing all isolated RNA meant expressed TCRB transcripts were sequenced. Sequencing used immunoSEQ multiplex PCR; TCRdb keeps in-frame clones, though not all of them. This sample yields hundreds of thousands of clones, of which more than 13% are seen a single time; 0.04% belongs to the top ten. As concerns this clone: What it binds is not known.

V and J are TRBV7-2 and TRBJ2-3; no clear D gene. Specimen: naive CD4+ T cells from blood. The receptor's source is a man in his late teens or twenties with type 1 diabetes. CDR3 DNA: TGTGCCACCACGGAGTCCACAGATACGCAGTATTTT. Amino acids: CATTESTDTQYF.